This T cell receptor beta chain was identified during a study of T cell repertoires in cytomegalovirus infection. Study context: Carrying CMV and the relevant HLA type showed in public TCR beta signatures.

General study findings and limits: The response measured ex vivo was dominated by TCR beta clonotypes (HLA-C-restricted and CMV-specific). Summed frequency of public TCR beta families distinguished CMV carriers with the relevant HLA.

Losses at the gene ends were 3 bases for V and 1 base for J; bases not matched to a gene: 1. Germline V gives CDR1 SNHLY, CDR2 FYNNEI. The CDR3 contains 14 residues. TCRdb passed the reads through MiXCR, listing each CDR3 protein once. The table shows 200,000 to 300,000 distinct CDR3 sequences, with around 13% occurring only once. This clonotype was seen many times. Antigen: not known. Sequencing was carried out using PBMCs. V and J are TRBV2 and TRBJ1-1, with 8 bases aligning to TRBD1. This clonotype originated in a human donor in good health (CMV status not recorded). Some clones in this sample may be carry-over from other donors' samples. CDR3 region: CASSDGTGNTEAFF. CDR3 nucleotide sequence: TGTGCCAGCAGTGATGGGACAGGGAACACTGAAGCTTTCTTT.